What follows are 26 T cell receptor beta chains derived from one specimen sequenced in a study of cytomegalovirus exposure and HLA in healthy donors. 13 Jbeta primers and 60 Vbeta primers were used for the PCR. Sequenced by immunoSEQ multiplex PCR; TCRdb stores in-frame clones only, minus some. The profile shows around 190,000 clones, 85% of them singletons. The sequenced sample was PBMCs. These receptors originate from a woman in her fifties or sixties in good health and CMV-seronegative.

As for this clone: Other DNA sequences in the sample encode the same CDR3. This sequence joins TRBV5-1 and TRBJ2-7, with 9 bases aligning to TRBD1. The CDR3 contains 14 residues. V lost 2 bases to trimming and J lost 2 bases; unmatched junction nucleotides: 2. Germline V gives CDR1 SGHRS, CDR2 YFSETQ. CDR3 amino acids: CASSLRTGAYEQYF. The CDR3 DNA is TGCGCCAGCAGCTTACGGACAGGGGCCTACGAGCAGTACTTC.

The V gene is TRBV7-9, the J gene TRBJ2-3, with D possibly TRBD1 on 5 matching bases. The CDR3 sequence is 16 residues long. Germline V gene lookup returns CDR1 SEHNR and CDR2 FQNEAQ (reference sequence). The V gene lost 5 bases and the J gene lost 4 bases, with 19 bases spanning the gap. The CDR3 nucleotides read TGTGCCAGCAGCCGCGGCCAAGGGCAGGGCGCAGATACGCAGTATTTT. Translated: CASSRGQGQGADTQYF.

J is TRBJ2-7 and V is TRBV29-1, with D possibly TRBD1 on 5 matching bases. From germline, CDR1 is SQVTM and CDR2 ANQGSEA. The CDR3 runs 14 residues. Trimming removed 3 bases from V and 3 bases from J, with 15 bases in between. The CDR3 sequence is CSVEDAGHIYEQYF. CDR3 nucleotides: TGCAGCGTTGAGGACGCAGGGCACATCTACGAGCAGTACTTC.

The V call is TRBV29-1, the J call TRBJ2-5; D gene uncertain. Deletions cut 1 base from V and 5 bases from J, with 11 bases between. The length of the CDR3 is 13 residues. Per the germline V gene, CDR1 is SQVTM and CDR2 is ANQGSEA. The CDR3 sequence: CSVEVNPGETQYF. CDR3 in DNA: TGCAGCGTTGAAGTCAACCCCGGGGAGACCCAGTACTTC.

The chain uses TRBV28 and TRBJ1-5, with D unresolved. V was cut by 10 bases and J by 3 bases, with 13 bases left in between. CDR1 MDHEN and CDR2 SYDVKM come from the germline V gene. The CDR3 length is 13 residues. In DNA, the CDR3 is TGTGCCACGACTGAGCAGATCAATCAGCCCCAGCATTTT. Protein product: CATTEQINQPQHF.

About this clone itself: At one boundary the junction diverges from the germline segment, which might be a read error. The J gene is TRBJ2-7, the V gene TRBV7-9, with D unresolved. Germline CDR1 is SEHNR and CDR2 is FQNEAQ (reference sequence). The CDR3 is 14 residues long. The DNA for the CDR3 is TGTTCCAGCAGCTTAAACAGCCAGTTTGGCGAGCAGTACTTC. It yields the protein CSSSLNSQFGEQYF.

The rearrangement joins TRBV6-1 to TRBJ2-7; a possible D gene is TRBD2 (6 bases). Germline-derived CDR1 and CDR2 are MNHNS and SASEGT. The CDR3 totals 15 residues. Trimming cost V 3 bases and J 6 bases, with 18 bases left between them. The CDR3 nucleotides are TGTGCCAGCAGTGATTTTAGGGGACTTGGGATCGAGCAGTACTTC. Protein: CASSDFRGLGIEQYF.

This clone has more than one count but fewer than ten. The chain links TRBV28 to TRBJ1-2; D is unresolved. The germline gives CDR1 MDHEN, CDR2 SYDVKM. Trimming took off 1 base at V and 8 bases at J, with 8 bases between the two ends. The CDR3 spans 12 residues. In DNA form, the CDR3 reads TGTGCCAGCAGTTTATTGGGAGGGGGCTACACCTTC. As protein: CASSLLGGGYTF.

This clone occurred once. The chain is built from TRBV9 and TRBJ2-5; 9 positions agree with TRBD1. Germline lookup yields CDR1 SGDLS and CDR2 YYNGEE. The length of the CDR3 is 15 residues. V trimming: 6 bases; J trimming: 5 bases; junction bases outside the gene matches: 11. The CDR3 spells CASTKQGARSETQYF. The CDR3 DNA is TGTGCCAGCACTAAACAGGGGGCGCGGAGTGAGACCCAGTACTTC.

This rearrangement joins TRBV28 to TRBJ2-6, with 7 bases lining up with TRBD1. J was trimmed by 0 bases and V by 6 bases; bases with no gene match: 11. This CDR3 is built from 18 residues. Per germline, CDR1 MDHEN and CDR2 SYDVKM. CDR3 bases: TGTGCCAGCAGAGCCCCGGGACAGTTCCACTCTGGGGCCAACGTCCTGACTTTC. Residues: CASRAPGQFHSGANVLTF.

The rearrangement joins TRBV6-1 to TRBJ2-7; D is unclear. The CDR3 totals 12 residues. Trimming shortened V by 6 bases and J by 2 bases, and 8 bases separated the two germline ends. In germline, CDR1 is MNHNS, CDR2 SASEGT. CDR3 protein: CASRQTTYEQYF. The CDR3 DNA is TGTGCCAGCAGACAGACAACCTACGAGCAGTACTTC.

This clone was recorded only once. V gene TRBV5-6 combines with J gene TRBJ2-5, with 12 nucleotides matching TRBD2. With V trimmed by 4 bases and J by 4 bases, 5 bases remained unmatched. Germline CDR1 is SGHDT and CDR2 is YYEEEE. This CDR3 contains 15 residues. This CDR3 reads CASSRLAGAGETQYF. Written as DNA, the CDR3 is TGTGCCAGCAGCCGACTAGCGGGAGCGGGAGAGACCCAGTACTTC.

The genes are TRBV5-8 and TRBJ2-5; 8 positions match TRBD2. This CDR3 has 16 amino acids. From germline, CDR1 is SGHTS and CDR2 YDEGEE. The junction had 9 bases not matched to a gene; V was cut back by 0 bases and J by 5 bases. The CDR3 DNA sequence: TGTGCCAGCAGCTTGGAAGAGTGGGGACTAGAGGAGACCCAGTACTTC. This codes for CASSLEEWGLEETQYF.

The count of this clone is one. CDR3 bases: TGTGCCAGTAGATTATCCGGGATATCTCGGCCCCAGCATTTT. Translated: CASRLSGISRPQHF. The V call is TRBV19, the J call TRBJ1-5; D remains ambiguous. Germline lookup yields CDR1 LNHDA and CDR2 SQIVND (reference sequence). There are 14 residues in the CDR3. V lost 6 bases and J lost 9, with 18 bases in between.

The CDR3 loop is CARSLWPPHRVRNTEAFF. For the CDR3, the DNA is TGTGCCAGAAGCTTGTGGCCCCCCCACAGGGTCCGGAACACTGAAGCTTTCTTT. The rearrangement uses TRBV5-3 and TRBJ1-1; the D gene is possibly TRBD1 (6 bases). TRBV5-3 is placed among ORFs of uncertain function. The V and J ends lost 1 base and 1 base respectively, with 20 bases between them. This CDR3 has 18 amino acids.

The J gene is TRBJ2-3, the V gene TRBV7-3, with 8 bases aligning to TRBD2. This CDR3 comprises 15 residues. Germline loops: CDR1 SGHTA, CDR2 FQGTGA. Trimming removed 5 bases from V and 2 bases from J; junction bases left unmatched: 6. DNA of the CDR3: TGTGCCAGCAGCCGTGCCGGGAGGGTCACAGATACGCAGTATTTT. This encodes CASSRAGRVTDTQYF.

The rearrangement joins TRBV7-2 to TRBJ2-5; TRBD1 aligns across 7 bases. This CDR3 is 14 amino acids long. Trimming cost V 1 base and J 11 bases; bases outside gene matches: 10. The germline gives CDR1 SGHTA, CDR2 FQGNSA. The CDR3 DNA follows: TGTGCCAGCAGCTTAGGACAGGGACCGCCTGAGCAGTACTTC. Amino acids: CASSLGQGPPEQYF.

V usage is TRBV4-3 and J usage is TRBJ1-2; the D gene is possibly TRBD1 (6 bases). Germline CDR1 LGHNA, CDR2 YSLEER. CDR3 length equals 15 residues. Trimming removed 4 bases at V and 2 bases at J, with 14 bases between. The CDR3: CASSLRETGNYGYTF. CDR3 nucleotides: TGCGCCAGCAGCCTGCGGGAGACAGGCAACTATGGCTACACCTTC.

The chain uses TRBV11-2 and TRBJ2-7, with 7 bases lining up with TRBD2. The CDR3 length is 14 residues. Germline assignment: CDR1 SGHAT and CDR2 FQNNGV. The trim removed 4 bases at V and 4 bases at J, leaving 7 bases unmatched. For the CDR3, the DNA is TGTGCCAGCAGCTCGACTAGCAGAAAATACGAGCAGTACTTC. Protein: CASSSTSRKYEQYF.

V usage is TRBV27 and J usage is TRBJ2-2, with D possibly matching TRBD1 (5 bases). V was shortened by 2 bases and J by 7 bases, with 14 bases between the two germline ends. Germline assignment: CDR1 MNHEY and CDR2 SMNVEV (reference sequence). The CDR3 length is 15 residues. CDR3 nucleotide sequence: TGTGCCAGCAGTTTAGTTCAGGGAACGGACGGGGAGCTGTTTTTT. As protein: CASSLVQGTDGELFF.

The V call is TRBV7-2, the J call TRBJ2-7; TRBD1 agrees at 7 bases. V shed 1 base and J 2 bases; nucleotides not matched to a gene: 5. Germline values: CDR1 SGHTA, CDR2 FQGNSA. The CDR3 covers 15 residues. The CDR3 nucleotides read TGTGCCAGCAGCTTAGATGGGACAGACCCCTACGAGCAGTACTTC. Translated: CASSLDGTDPYEQYF.

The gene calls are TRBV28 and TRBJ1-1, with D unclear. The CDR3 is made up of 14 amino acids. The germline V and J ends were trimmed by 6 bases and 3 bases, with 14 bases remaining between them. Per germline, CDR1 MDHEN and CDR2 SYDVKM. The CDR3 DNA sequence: TGTGCCAGCAGCCTTAATGGAGGCCACACTGAAGCTTTCTTT. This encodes CASSLNGGHTEAFF. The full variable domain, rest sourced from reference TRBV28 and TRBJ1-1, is DVKVTQSSRYLVKRTGEKVFLECVQDMDHENMFWYRQDPGLGLRLIYFSYDVKMKEKGDIPEGYSVSREKKERFSLILESASTNQTSMYLCASSLNGGHTEAFFGQGTRLTVV.

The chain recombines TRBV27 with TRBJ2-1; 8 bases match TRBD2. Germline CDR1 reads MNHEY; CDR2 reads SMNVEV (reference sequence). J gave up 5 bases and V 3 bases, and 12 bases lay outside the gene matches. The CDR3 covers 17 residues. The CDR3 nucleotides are TGTGCCAGCAGTTTGGGAGATCTAGCGGGTCTGAACAATGAGCAGTTCTTC. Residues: CASSLGDLAGLNNEQFF.

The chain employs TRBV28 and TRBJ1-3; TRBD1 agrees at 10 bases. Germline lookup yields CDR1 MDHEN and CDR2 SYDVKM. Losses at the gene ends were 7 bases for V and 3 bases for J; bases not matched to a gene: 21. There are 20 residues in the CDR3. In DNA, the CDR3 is TGTGCCAGCACCCCGGTCCCGGGACAGGGGTACTCTAGTAGTGGAAACACCATATATTTT. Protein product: CASTPVPGQGYSSSGNTIYF.

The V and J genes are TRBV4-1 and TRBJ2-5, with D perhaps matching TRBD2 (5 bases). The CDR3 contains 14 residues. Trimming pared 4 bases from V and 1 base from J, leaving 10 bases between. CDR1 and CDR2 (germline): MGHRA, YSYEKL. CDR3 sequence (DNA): TGCGCCAGCAGCCCGCCCGGGGTCCAAGAGACCCAGTACTTC. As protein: CASSPPGVQETQYF.

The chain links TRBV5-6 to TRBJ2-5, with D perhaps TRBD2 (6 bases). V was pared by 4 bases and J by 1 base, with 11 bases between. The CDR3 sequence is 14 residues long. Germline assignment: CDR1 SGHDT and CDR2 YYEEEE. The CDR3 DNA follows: TGTGCCAGCAGCAGGACTATCCTCCAAGAGACCCAGTACTTC. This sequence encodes CASSRTILQETQYF.